This T cell receptor beta chain is drawn from a study of regulatory dendritic cells for organ transplantation. CDR1 LGHNT and CDR2 FRNRAP come from the germline V gene. This CDR3 comprises 11 residues. V was clipped by 3 bases and J by 7 bases, with 3 bases between them. Study-wide results and limits: Among resting subsets, memory CD8+ cells contained the most alloreactive clonotypes.

Profiled with immunoSEQ multiplex PCR; TCRdb holds only in-frame clones, not every one. Of tens of thousands of clones in the sample, 80% to 95% are singletons; the top ten hold about 0.11%. This clone was seen a few times. The antigen is not known. The TCR was taken from a human donor in good health. V usage is TRBV12-5 and J usage is TRBJ1-4; D gene ambiguous. Material for sequencing was naive CD8+ T cells from blood. As to subset: CD45RA+ naive T cells. CDR3 protein: CASGFGEKLFF. The CDR3 DNA reads as TGTGCTAGTGGTTTTGGTGAAAAACTGTTTTTT.